A single sample gave rise to the 2 T cell receptor beta chains below, sequenced in a study of T cell clones after liver transplantation. This table comes from immunoSEQ multiplex PCR, and its TCRdb copy is limited to in-frame clones, with some not included. The profile covers under 150,000 clones, with around nine tenths appearing a single time and around 0.86% taken by the ten largest. Sequences were derived from CD4+ T cells from blood, sampled 12 months after liver transplant. Every receptor here comes from a human patient who received a liver transplant. The graft donor may have contributed some T cells.

V and J are TRBV28 and TRBJ2-3; D not certain. The V end was cut by 4 bases, the J end by 5 bases, with 13 bases between. This CDR3 is 14 amino acids long. The germline CDR1 and CDR2 sequences are MDHEN and SYDVKM. The CDR3 DNA follows: TGTGCCAGCAGTTCCGGGTCCGCCGGAGATACGCAGTATTTT. Translating gives CASSSGSAGDTQYF.

A note on this clone: Other DNA sequences of this sample code for an identical CDR3. The genes are TRBV18 and TRBJ2-7; tentatively, D is TRBD2 (6 bases). CDR1 and CDR2 (germline): KGHSH, LQKENI. The CDR3 is made up of 12 amino acids. V dropped 2 bases and J dropped 5 bases, with 7 bases sitting between them. CDR3 loop: CASSPSGDEQYF. The CDR3 DNA sequence: TGTGCCAGCTCACCATCGGGGGACGAGCAGTACTTC.